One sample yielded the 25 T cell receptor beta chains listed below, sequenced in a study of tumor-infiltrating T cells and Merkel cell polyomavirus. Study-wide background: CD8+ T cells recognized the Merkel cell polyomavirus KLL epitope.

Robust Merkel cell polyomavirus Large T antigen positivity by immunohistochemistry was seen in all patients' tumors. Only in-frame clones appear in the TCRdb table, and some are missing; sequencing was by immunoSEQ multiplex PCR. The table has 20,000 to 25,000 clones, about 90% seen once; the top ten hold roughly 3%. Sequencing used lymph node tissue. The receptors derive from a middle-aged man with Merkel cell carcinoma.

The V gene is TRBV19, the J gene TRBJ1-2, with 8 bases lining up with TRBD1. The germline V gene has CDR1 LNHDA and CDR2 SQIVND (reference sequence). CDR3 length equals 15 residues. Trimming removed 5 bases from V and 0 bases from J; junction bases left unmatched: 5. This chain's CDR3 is CASSASQGANYGYTF. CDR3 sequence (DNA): TGTGCCAGTAGTGCCTCACAGGGGGCTAACTATGGCTACACCTTC.

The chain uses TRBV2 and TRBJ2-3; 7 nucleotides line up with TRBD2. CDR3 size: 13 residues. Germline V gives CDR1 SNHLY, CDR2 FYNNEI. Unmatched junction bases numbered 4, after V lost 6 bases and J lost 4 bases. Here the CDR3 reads CASRGLHSDTQYF. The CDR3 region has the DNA TGTGCCAGCAGGGGACTACATTCAGATACGCAGTATTTT.

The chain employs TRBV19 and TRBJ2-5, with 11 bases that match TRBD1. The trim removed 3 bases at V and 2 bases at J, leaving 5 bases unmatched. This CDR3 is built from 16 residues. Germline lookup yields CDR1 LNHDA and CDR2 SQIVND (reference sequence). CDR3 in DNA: TGTGCCAGTAGTATCGGACAGGGGGCGGTTCAAGAGACCCAGTACTTC. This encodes CASSIGQGAVQETQYF.

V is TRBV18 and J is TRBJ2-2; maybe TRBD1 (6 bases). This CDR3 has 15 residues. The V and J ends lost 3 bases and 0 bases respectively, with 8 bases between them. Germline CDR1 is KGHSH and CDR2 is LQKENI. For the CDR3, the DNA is TGTGCCAGCTCACCCAGGGGTACGAACACCGGGGAGCTGTTTTTT. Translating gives CASSPRGTNTGELFF. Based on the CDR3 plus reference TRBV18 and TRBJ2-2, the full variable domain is NAGVMQNPRHLVRRRGQEARLRCSPMKGHSHVYWYRQLPEEGLKFMVYLQKENIIDESGMPKERFSAEFPKEGPSILRIQQVVRGDSAAYFCASSPRGTNTGELFFGEGSRLTVL.

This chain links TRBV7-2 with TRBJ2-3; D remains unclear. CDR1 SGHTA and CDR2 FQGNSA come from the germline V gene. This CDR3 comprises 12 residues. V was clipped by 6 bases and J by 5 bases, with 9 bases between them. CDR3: CASRAARDTQYF. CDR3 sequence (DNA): TGTGCCAGCAGGGCCGCAAGAGATACGCAGTATTTT.

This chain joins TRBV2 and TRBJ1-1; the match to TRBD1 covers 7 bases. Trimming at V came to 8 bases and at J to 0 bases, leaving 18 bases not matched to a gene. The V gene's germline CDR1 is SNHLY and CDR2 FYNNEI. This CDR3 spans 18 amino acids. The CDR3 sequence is CASHIRDSILLMNTEAFF. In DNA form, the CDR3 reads TGTGCCAGCCACATAAGGGACAGCATCTTGCTCATGAACACTGAAGCTTTCTTT.

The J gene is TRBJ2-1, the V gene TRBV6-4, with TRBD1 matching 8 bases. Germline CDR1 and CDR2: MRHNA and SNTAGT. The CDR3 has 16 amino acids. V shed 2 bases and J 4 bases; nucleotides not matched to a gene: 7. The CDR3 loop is CASSDTTGAGYNEQFF. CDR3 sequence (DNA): TGTGCCAGCAGTGACACGACAGGGGCAGGTTACAATGAGCAGTTCTTC.

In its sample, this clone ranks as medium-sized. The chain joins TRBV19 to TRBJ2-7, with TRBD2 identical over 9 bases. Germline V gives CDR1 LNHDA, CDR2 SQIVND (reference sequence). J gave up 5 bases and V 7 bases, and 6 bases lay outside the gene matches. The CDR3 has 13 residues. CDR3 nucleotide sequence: TGTGCCAGTAAGTTGGCGGGAGGGGACGAGCAGTACTTC. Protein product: CASKLAGGDEQYF.

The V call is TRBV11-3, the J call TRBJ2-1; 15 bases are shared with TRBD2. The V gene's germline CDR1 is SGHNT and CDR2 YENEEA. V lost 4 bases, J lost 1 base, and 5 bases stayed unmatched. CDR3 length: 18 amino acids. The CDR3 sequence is CASSSRTSGGGSYNEQFF. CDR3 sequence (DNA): TGTGCCAGCAGCTCGAGGACTAGCGGGGGGGGGTCCTACAATGAGCAGTTCTTC.

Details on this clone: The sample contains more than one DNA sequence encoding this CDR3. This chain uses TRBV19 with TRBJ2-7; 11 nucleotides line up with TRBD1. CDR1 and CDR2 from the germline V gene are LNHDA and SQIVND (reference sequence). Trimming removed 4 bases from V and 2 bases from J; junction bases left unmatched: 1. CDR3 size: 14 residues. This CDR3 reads CASSRGQGAYEQYF. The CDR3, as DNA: TGTGCCAGTAGTAGGGGACAGGGGGCCTACGAGCAGTACTTC.

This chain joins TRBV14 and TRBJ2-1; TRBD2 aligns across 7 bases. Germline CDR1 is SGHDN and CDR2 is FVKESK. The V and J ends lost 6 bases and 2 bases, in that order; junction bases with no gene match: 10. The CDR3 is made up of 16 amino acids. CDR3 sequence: CASSGYSSGAYNEQFF. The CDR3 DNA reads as TGTGCCAGCAGTGGATACTCCAGCGGGGCCTACAATGAGCAGTTCTTC.

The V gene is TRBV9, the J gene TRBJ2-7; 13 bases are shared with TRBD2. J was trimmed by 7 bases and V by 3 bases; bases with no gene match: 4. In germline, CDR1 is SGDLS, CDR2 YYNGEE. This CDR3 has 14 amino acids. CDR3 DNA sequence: TGTGCCAGCAGCGACGGGACTAGCGGGGTAGAGCAGTACTTC. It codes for CASSDGTSGVEQYF.

The CDR3 DNA is TGTGCCAGCAGCCCAGTTTGGTCTAGCGGGGGGTCGGATACGCAGTATTTT. Translated: CASSPVWSSGGSDTQYF. V usage is TRBV9 and J usage is TRBJ2-3; 11 bases match TRBD2. Germline V gives CDR1 SGDLS, CDR2 YYNGEE. This CDR3 has 17 amino acids. J gave up 6 bases and V 4 bases, and 13 bases lay outside the gene matches. Full variable domain (rest looked up from reference TRBV9 and TRBJ2-3): DSGVTQTPKHLITATGQRVTLRCSPRSGDLSVYWYQQSLDQGLQFLIQYYNGEERAKGNILERFSAQQFPDLHSELNLSSLELGDSALYFCASSPVWSSGGSDTQYFGPGTRLTVL.

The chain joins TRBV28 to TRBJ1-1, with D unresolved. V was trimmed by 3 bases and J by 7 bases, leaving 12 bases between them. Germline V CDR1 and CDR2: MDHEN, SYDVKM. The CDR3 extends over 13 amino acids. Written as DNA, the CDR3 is TGTGCCAGCAGTTTGGAGGACGGTCGTGAAGCTTTCTTT. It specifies CASSLEDGREAFF.

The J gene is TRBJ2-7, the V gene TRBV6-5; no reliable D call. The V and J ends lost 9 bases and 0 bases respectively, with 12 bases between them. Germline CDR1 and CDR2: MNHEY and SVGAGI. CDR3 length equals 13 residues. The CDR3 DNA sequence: TGTGCCAGTACCGCGCCCGGCTCCTACGAGCAGTACTTC. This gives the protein CASTAPGSYEQYF.

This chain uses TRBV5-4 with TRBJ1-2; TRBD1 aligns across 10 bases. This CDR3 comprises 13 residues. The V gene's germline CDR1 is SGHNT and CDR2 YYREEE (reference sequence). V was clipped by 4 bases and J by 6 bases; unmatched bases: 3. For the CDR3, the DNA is TGTGCCAGCAGCGTCGGGACAGGGGATGGCTACACCTTC. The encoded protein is CASSVGTGDGYTF.

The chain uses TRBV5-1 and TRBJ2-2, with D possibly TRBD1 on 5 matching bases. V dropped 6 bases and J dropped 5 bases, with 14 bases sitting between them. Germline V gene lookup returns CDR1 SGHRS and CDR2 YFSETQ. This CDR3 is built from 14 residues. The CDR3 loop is CASTLGGATGELFF. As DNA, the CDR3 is TGCGCCAGCACCTTAGGTGGGGCGACCGGGGAGCTGTTTTTT.

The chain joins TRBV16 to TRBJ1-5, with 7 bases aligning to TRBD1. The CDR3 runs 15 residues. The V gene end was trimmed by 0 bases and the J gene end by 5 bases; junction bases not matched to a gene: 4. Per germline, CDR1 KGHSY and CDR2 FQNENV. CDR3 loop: CASSQSPGGYQPQHF. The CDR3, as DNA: TGTGCCAGCAGCCAATCGCCAGGGGGTTATCAGCCCCAGCATTTT.

The CDR3 DNA reads TGTGCCAGCAGCTGGATGGAGGGGCAAGGCTACACCTTC. It specifies CASSWMEGQGYTF. The chain joins TRBV7-9 to TRBJ1-2, with a tentative D call TRBD1 (5 bases). The length of the CDR3 is 13 residues. Trimming pared 4 bases from V and 8 bases from J, leaving 14 bases between. From germline, CDR1 is SEHNR and CDR2 FQNEAQ (reference sequence).

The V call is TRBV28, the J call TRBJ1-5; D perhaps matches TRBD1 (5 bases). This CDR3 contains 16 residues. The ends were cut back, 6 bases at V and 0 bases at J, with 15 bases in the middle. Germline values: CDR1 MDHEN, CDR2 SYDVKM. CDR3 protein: CASSLDSAYSNQPQHF. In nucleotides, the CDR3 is TGTGCCAGCAGCCTTGACAGTGCTTATAGCAATCAGCCCCAGCATTTT.

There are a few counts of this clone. The CDR3 bases are TGTGCCAGCAGTGACCCTCGACAGGGCGGTTGGGAGCAGTACTTC. It codes for CASSDPRQGGWEQYF. The genes are TRBV6-1 and TRBJ2-7; 7 bases line up with TRBD1. V shed 3 bases, J shed 7 bases, and the junction held 12 bases outside the gene matches. Germline V gene data show CDR1 as MNHNS and CDR2 as SASEGT. The CDR3 is 15 residues long.

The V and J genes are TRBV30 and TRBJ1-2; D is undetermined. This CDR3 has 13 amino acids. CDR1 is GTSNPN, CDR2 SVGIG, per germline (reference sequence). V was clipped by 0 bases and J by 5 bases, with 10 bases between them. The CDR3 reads CAWSVSGGYGYTF. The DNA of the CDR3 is TGTGCCTGGAGTGTATCCGGAGGGTATGGCTACACCTTC.

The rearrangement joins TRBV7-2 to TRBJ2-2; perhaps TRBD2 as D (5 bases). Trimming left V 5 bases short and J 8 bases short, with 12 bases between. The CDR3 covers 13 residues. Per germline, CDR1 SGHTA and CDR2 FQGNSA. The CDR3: CASSERVAGELFF. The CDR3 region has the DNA TGTGCCAGCAGCGAGAGGGTGGCGGGGGAGCTGTTTTTT. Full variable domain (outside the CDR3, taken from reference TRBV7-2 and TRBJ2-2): GAGVSQSPSNKVTEKGKDVELRCDPISGHTALYWYRQSLGQGLEFLIYFQGNSAPDKSGLPSDRFSAERTGGSVSTLTIQRTQQEDSAVYLCASSERVAGELFFGEGSRLTVL.

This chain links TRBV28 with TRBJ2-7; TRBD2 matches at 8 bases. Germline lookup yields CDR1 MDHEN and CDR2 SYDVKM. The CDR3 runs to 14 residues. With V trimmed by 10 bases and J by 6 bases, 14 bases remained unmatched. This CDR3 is CATSLAGQAREQYF. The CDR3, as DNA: TGTGCCACTTCATTAGCGGGGCAGGCACGCGAGCAGTACTTC.

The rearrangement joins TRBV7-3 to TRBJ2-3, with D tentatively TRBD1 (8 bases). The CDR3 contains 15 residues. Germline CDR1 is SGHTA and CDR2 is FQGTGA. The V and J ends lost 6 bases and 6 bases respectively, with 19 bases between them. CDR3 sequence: CASSRTGGDMDTQYF. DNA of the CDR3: TGTGCCAGCAGTCGAACAGGGGGGGATATGGATACGCAGTATTTT.